This entry is about one T cell receptor (beta chain). Unmatched junction bases numbered 4, after V lost 4 bases and J lost 0 bases. Germline CDR1 SGHTA, CDR2 FQGTGA. CDR3 size: 16 residues. The sample is drawn from a study of blood T cell repertoires in COVID-19. Study-level background: Both acute and convalescent COVID-19 samples were obtained from the United States, Italy and Spain. PBMCs, B-cell-depleted T cells, or T cells provided the cDNA or gDNA that made up the material.

Per the study methods: Cell counts per sample came from amplifying reference gene primers. This table comes from immunoSEQ multiplex PCR, and its TCRdb copy is limited to in-frame clones, with some not included. V and J calls and clone size are given by that table; D and trimming were obtained from the DNA. The sample contains fewer than 120,000 clones, less than 75% of which appear only once. This receptor was identified in a woman aged 55-75 years with acute or convalescent COVID-19. Specimen: peripheral blood. This sequence joins TRBV7-3 and TRBJ2-2, with TRBD1 matching over 8 bases. In DNA, the CDR3 is TGTGCCAGCAGCTCGCAGGGGGCCTCGAACACCGGGGAGCTGTTTTTT. It codes for CASSSQGASNTGELFF.